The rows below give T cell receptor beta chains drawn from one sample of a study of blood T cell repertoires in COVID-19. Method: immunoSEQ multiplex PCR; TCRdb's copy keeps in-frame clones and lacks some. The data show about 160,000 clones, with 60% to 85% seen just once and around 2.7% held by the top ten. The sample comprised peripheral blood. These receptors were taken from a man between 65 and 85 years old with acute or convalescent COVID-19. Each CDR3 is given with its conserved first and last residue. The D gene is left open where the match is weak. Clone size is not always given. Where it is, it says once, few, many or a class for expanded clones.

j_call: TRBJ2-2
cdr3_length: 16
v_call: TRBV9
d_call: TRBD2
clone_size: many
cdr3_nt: TGTGCCAGCAGCGTAGGCAGGGGACTAGTCCACGGGGAGCTGTTTTTT
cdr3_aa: CASSVGRGLVHGELFF

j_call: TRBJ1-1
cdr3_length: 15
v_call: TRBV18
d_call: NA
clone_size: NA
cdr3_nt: TGTGCCAGCTCAGAACAGGGAAGGGGGAACACTGAAGCTTTCTTT
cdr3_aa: CASSEQGRGNTEAFF

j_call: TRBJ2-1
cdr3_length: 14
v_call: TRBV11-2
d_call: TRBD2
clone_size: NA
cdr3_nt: TGTGCCAGCAGCTTAGCCGGGACTAGTCTTGAGCAGTTCTTC
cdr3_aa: CASSLAGTSLEQFF

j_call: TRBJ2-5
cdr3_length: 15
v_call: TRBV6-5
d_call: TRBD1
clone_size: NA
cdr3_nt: TGTGCCGGTTGGACAGGGGGCGCAGGGGGAGAGACCCAGTACTTC
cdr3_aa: CAGWTGGAGGETQYF

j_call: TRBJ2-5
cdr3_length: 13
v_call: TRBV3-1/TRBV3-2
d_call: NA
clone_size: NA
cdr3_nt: TGTGCCAGCAGCCAATACTCCCAAGAGACCCAGTACTTC
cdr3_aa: CASSQYSQETQYF

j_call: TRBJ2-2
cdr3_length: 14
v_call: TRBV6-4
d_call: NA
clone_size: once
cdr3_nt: TGTGCCAGCAGTGGTCAGTACAACACCGGGGAGCTGTTTTTT
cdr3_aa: CASSGQYNTGELFF

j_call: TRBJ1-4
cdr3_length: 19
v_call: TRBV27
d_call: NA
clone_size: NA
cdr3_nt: TGTGCCAGCAGTCTCCGGCGGGTTGGAGGGTTTTCAACTAATGAAAAACTGTTTTTT
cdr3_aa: CASSLRRVGGFSTNEKLFF

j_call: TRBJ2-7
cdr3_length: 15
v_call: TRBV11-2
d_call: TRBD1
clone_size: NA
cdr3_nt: TGTGCCAGCAGTCAAGGGGGACAGGGCCCGTTGGTGCAGTACTTC
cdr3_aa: CASSQGGQGPLVQYF

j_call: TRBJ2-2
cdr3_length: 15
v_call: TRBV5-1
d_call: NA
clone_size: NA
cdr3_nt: TGCGCCAGCAGCTTGGGGGACTGGAACACCGGGGAGCTGTTTTTT
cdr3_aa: CASSLGDWNTGELFF

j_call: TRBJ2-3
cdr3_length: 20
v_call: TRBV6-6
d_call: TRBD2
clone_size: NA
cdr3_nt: TGTGCCAGCAGTCCTAACCGGGGACTAGCGGGAGGGTTTAGCACAGATACGCAGTATTTT
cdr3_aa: CASSPNRGLAGGFSTDTQYF

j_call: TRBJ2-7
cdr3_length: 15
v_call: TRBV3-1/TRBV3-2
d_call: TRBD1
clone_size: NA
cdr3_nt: TGTGCCAGCAGCGACCGACAGGGGGTGGGCTACGAGCAGTACTTC
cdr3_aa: CASSDRQGVGYEQYF

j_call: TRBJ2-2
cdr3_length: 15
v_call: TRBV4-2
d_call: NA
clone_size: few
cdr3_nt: TGTGCCAGCAGCCCCGGGACACTGAACACCGGGGAGCTGTTTTTT
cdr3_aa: CASSPGTLNTGELFF

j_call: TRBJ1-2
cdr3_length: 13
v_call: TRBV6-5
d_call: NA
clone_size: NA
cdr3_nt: TGTGCCAATCGGCCTCACGGAGACTATGGCTACACCTTC
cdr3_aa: CANRPHGDYGYTF

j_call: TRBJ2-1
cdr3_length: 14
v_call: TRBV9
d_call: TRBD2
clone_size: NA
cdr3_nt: TGTGCCAGCAGCGTAACTAGCGGGAGGAATGAGCAGTTCTTC
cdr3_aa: CASSVTSGRNEQFF

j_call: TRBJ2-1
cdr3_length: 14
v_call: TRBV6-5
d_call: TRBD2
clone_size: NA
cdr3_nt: TGTGCCAGCAGTTACCTAGCGGGAGGCCATGAGCAGTTCTTC
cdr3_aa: CASSYLAGGHEQFF

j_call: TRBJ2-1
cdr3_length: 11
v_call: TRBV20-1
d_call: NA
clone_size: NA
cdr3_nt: TGCAGTGCTAGACAGGTCAATGAGCAGTTCTTC
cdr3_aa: CSARQVNEQFF

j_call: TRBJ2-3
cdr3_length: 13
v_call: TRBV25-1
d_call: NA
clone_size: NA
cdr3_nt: TGTGCCAGCAGTGAATACCTCACAGATACGCAGTATTTT
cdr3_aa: CASSEYLTDTQYF